Shown below are 23 T cell receptor beta chains from a single sample sequenced in a study of vaccination and CD4 T cells after COVID-19. No antigen has been assigned to these receptors. With the Oncomine TCR Beta short-read assay, DNA from cultured CD4+ T cells was sequenced. Each CDR3 protein gets one entry after TCRdb re-called the PCR reads with MiXCR. The profile shows 9,500 to 15,000 distinct CDR3 sequences, around half of them singletons. Treatment noted: roughly nine-day PBMC culture with coronavirus spike peptide pools or control peptides (ViraFEST assay). Sequenced here: cultured CD4+ T cells from blood, sampled after SARS-CoV-2 vaccination. The receptors originated from a human donor with COVID-19.

This chain uses TRBV11-2 with TRBJ2-3; perhaps TRBD2 as D (6 bases). Trimming cost V 5 bases and J 6 bases, with 9 bases left between them. The CDR3 length is 12 residues. Germline V gives CDR1 SGHAT, CDR2 FQNNGV. DNA of the CDR3: TGTGCCAGCAGCATAGGAGGGGATACGCAGTATTTT. It encodes CASSIGGDTQYF.

The V call is TRBV20-1, the J call TRBJ2-7; D ambiguous. This CDR3 contains 15 residues. V dropped 0 bases and J dropped 7 bases, with 19 bases sitting between them. Germline V CDR1 and CDR2: DFQATT, SNEGSKA (reference sequence). The CDR3 loop is CSARDLVRSPLEQYF. DNA of the CDR3: TGCAGTGCTAGAGATCTGGTCAGGTCCCCCCTAGAGCAGTACTTC.

The chain couples TRBV7-9 to TRBJ2-5; D may match TRBD1 or TRBD2 (5 bases each). The CDR3 extends over 16 amino acids. V lost 3 bases and J 1 base, leaving 15 bases between the germline ends. The germline CDR1 and CDR2 sequences are SEHNR and FQNEAQ (reference sequence). Written as DNA, the CDR3 is TGTGCCAGCAGCTTGAACTCTCGTGGGGGCCAAGAGACCCAGTACTTC. As protein: CASSLNSRGGQETQYF.

The chain is built from TRBV18 and TRBJ2-5; unclear D gene. The CDR3 is made up of 16 amino acids. Trimming shortened V by 3 bases and J by 0 bases, and 14 bases separated the two germline ends. In germline, CDR1 is KGHSH, CDR2 LQKENI. Written as DNA, the CDR3 is TGTGCCAGCTCACCCGGGTTGTTAGCTCACCAAGAGACCCAGTACTTC. This sequence encodes CASSPGLLAHQETQYF. Full variable domain (rest looked up from reference TRBV18 and TRBJ2-5): NAGVMQNPRHLVRRRGQEARLRCSPMKGHSHVYWYRQLPEEGLKFMVYLQKENIIDESGMPKERFSAEFPKEGPSILRIQQVVRGDSAAYFCASSPGLLAHQETQYFGPGTRLLVL.

The V and J genes are TRBV7-9 and TRBJ1-5, with D perhaps matching TRBD1 (5 bases). The CDR3 is 18 residues long. Trimming took 0 bases from V and 1 from J, leaving 16 bases between them. The germline gives CDR1 SEHNR, CDR2 FQNEAQ (reference sequence). CDR3 nucleotide sequence: TGTGCCAGCAGCTTAGCGCCTCTGGCAGGGATAAGCAATCAGCCCCAGCATTTT. Its translation is CASSLAPLAGISNQPQHF.

The chain employs TRBV27 and TRBJ2-1, with a possible D match to TRBD2 (6 bases). Deletions cut 5 bases from V and 0 bases from J, with 14 bases between. The CDR3 is 16 amino acids. Germline V lookup: CDR1 MNHEY, CDR2 SMNVEV (reference sequence). The CDR3 reads CASSPTRGYSYNEQFF. CDR3 coding DNA: TGTGCCAGCAGTCCCACTCGGGGGTACTCCTACAATGAGCAGTTCTTC.

This rearrangement joins TRBV24-1 to TRBJ2-1, with 12 bases fitting TRBD2. V trimming: 0 bases; J trimming: 2 bases; junction bases outside the gene matches: 1. There are 17 residues in the CDR3. Germline V gene data show CDR1 as KGHDR and CDR2 as SFDVKD. Here the CDR3 reads CATSDLTSGGTYNEQFF. CDR3 nucleotide sequence: TGTGCCACCAGTGATTTGACTAGCGGGGGGACCTACAATGAGCAGTTCTTC.

This clonotype was seen just once. This chain uses TRBV11-2 with TRBJ2-1; TRBD2 agrees at 7 bases. The CDR3 contains 13 residues. J was trimmed by 10 bases and V by 4 bases; bases with no gene match: 7. Germline CDR1 is SGHAT and CDR2 is FQNNGV. CDR3 nucleotides: TGTGCCAGCAGCTCTCCCAGTAGCGGGGAGCAGTTCTTC. Protein sequence: CASSSPSSGEQFF.

This clonotype was seen a handful of times. J is TRBJ2-7 and V is TRBV28; D is unresolved. Germline V gene sequence: CDR1 MDHEN, CDR2 SYDVKM. This CDR3 has 12 residues. Trimming took 3 bases from V and 4 from J, leaving 7 bases between them. DNA for the CDR3: TGTGCCAGCAGTTTGAGCGAATACGAGCAGTACTTC. Amino acids: CASSLSEYEQYF.

V gene TRBV20-1 combines with J gene TRBJ2-5; TRBD2 might be the D (6 bases). The CDR3 is 12 residues long. V was trimmed by 3 bases and J by 4 bases, leaving 9 bases between them. CDR1 and CDR2 (germline): DFQATT, SNEGSKA (reference sequence). The CDR3 DNA reads as TGCAGTGCTAGTAAGGGAGGAGAGACCCAGTACTTC. It codes for CSASKGGETQYF.

Here the CDR3 DNA reads TGCAGTGCTAGTGTTGGCGAAGGGAACTTGTACCGAGATACGCAGTATTTT. As protein: CSASVGEGNLYRDTQYF. V is TRBV20-1 and J is TRBJ2-3; D unresolved. The CDR3 spans 17 residues. Germline values: CDR1 DFQATT, CDR2 SNEGSKA (reference sequence). Trimming stripped 3 bases from V and 5 bases from J, with 24 bases between.

The chain couples TRBV7-3 to TRBJ1-5; D is unresolved. The CDR3 is made up of 18 amino acids. Germline-derived CDR1 and CDR2 are SGHTA and FQGTGA. Trimming took off 4 bases at V and 1 base at J, with 20 bases between the two ends. CDR3 bases: TGTGCCAGCAGCTCGCCCACCGACTCCCCGGGGAGCAATCAGCCCCAGCATTTT. It is translated as CASSSPTDSPGSNQPQHF. Full variable domain (remainder filled in from reference TRBV7-3 and TRBJ1-5): GAGVSQTPSNKVTEKGKYVELRCDPISGHTALYWYRQSLGQGPEFLIYFQGTGAADDSGLPNDRFFAVRPEGSVSTLKIQRTERGDSAVYLCASSSPTDSPGSNQPQHFGDGTRLSIL.

In its sample, this clonotype was seen once. V gene TRBV6-5 combines with J gene TRBJ1-6, with TRBD1 as a possible D gene (5 bases). Per germline, CDR1 MNHEY and CDR2 SVGAGI. CDR3 length: 14 amino acids. Trimming shortened V by 2 bases and J by 7 bases, and 9 bases separated the two germline ends. The CDR3 protein is CASSYVQGNSPLHF. The CDR3, as DNA: TGTGCCAGCAGTTACGTCCAGGGCAATTCACCCCTCCACTTT.

The chain joins TRBV7-2 to TRBJ2-2, with 8 positions matching TRBD2. With V trimmed by 4 bases and J by 5 bases, 9 bases remained unmatched. This CDR3 comprises 16 residues. Germline loops: CDR1 SGHTA, CDR2 FQGNSA. The CDR3 loop is CASSSRTSGGTGELFF. The CDR3 DNA reads as TGTGCCAGCAGCTCGAGGACGAGCGGGGGTACCGGGGAGCTGTTTTTT.

The rearrangement uses TRBV5-1 and TRBJ2-5; no definite D call. V was shortened by 5 bases and J by 5 bases, with 10 bases between the two germline ends. The germline gives CDR1 SGHRS, CDR2 YFSETQ. The CDR3 is made up of 12 amino acids. The DNA of the CDR3 is TGCGCCAGCAGTGAAGGGAAGGAGACCCAGTACTTC. Protein: CASSEGKETQYF.

The chain joins TRBV27 to TRBJ2-3, with a possible D match to TRBD1 (5 bases). From germline, CDR1 is MNHEY and CDR2 SMNVEV (reference sequence). V was cut by 0 bases and J by 10 bases, with 14 bases left in between. The CDR3 totals 14 residues. In nucleotides, the CDR3 is TGTGCCAGCAGTTTATCGGCGGACCCAGGGCCGCAGTATTTT. This translates into CASSLSADPGPQYF.

V usage is TRBV7-2 and J usage is TRBJ2-1, with a weak D call TRBD1 (8 bases). Germline V gene lookup returns CDR1 SGHTA and CDR2 FQGNSA. CDR3 length: 15 amino acids. The ends were cut back, 5 bases at V and 8 bases at J, with 19 bases in the middle. The chain's CDR3 is CASSRQGAGVDEQFF. DNA for the CDR3: TGTGCCAGCAGCCGCCAGGGGGCGGGAGTAGATGAGCAGTTCTTC.

This clonotype was seen only a few times. V and J are TRBV6-1 and TRBJ2-6; D unresolved. The germline CDR1 and CDR2 sequences are MNHNS and SASEGT. The CDR3 loop spans 11 amino acids. V dropped 10 bases and J dropped 2 bases, with 3 bases sitting between them. CDR3 in amino acids: CATAGANVLTF. The DNA for the CDR3 is TGTGCCACCGCTGGGGCCAACGTCCTGACTTTC.

This clonotype was counted between two and nine times. The gene calls are TRBV7-8 and TRBJ2-3, with 13 bases that match TRBD2. With V trimmed by 5 bases and J by 6 bases, 8 bases remained unmatched. CDR3 length: 16 residues. Germline V lookup: CDR1 SGHVS, CDR2 FQNEAQ. CDR3 loop: CASSPPGLAGADTQYF. The CDR3 DNA follows: TGTGCCAGCAGCCCCCCTGGACTAGCGGGGGCCGATACGCAGTATTTT.

This clonotype was seen only once. The J gene is TRBJ2-2, the V gene TRBV6-5; unclear D gene. The CDR3 sequence is 15 residues long. Germline assignment: CDR1 MNHEY and CDR2 SVGAGI. Trimming pared 0 bases from V and 1 base from J, leaving 6 bases between. As DNA, the CDR3 is TGTGCCAGCAGTTACTCTGTGAGGAACACCGGGGAGCTGTTTTTT. It specifies CASSYSVRNTGELFF.

The chain recombines TRBV20-1 with TRBJ1-3, with D hard to call. V was cut by 3 bases and J by 4 bases, with 13 bases left in between. In germline, CDR1 is DFQATT, CDR2 SNEGSKA (reference sequence). The length of the CDR3 is 14 residues. The chain's CDR3 is CSARALLGGNTIYF. CDR3 in DNA: TGCAGTGCTAGGGCCTTACTCGGAGGAAACACCATATATTTT.

This clonotype was recorded a few times. The V call is TRBV24-1, the J call TRBJ1-1; D remains ambiguous. CDR1 KGHDR and CDR2 SFDVKD come from the germline V gene. The CDR3 extends over 10 amino acids. V was pared by 7 bases and J by 6 bases, with 5 bases between. The CDR3 DNA reads TGTGCCACCAGGCGGGCTGAAGCTTTCTTT. Amino acid sequence: CATRRAEAFF.

This clonotype has just a few counts. The chain employs TRBV6-1 and TRBJ1-6; TRBD1 matches 9 bases. J lost 14 bases, V lost 7 bases, and 9 bases had no gene match. This CDR3 is built from 13 residues. From germline, CDR1 is MNHNS and CDR2 SASEGT. The CDR3 region is CASTATGGGTLHF. DNA of the CDR3: TGTGCCAGCACTGCGACAGGGGGTGGGACCCTCCACTTT.